Shown below are 21 T cell receptor beta chains from a single sample sequenced in a study of blood T cell repertoires in COVID-19. The table came from immunoSEQ multiplex PCR; TCRdb's copy has only in-frame clones and leaves some out. The repertoire holds approximately 200,000 clones, around 90% seen once, with about 3.5% in the top ten. Material for sequencing was PBMCs or T cells enriched from blood (not recorded which). These TCRs come from a woman aged 25 to 39 who had been exposed to COVID-19.

A single count supports this clone. V usage is TRBV19 and J usage is TRBJ1-1; 8 bases are shared with TRBD1. The CDR3 length is 14 residues. The J segment lost 3 bases and the V segment lost 4 bases, leaving 4 bases of the junction unmatched. Germline assignment: CDR1 LNHDA and CDR2 SQIVND (reference sequence). The CDR3 loop is CASSTRGQHTEAFF. CDR3 nucleotides: TGTGCCAGTAGTACCAGGGGGCAGCACACTGAAGCTTTCTTT.

The V call is TRBV3-1 (or the pseudogene TRBV3-2), the J call TRBJ2-1; TRBD2 agrees at 11 bases. CDR1 and CDR2 (germline): LGHDT, YNNKEL (reference sequence). The CDR3 consists of 15 residues. Germline trimming cut 3 bases from V and 6 bases from J; bases unmatched to any gene: 4. CDR3 region: CASSQVAGGGNEQFF. For the CDR3, the DNA is TGTGCCAGCAGCCAGGTAGCGGGAGGGGGCAATGAGCAGTTCTTC.

The CDR3 loop is CAISGNTGVADTQYF. DNA for the CDR3: TGTGCCATCAGTGGGAATACAGGAGTTGCAGATACGCAGTATTTT. The chain employs TRBV10-3 and TRBJ2-3, with D perhaps matching TRBD1 (5 bases). This CDR3 has 15 residues. The germline CDR1 and CDR2 sequences are ENHRY and SYGVKD. V lost 4 bases and J 4 bases, leaving 15 bases between the germline ends.

This clone was picked up one time. This sequence joins TRBV2 and TRBJ1-5; D ambiguous. Trimming removed 4 bases at V and 0 bases at J, with 13 bases between. The germline V gene encodes CDR1 SNHLY and CDR2 FYNNEI. The CDR3 runs 16 residues. This CDR3 is CASSADKFYSNQPQHF. The DNA for the CDR3 is TGTGCCAGCAGTGCAGACAAGTTTTATAGCAATCAGCCCCAGCATTTT. The variable domain in full, completed from reference TRBV2 and TRBJ1-5, reads EPEVTQTPSHQVTQMGQEVILRCVPISNHLYFYWYRQILGQKVEFLVSFYNNEISEKSEIFDDQFSVERPDGSNFTLKIRSTKLEDSAMYFCASSADKFYSNQPQHFGDGTRLSIL.

The count of this clone is one. J is TRBJ1-5 and V is TRBV19; D is possibly TRBD1 (5 bases). Deletions cut 3 bases from V and 1 base from J, with 13 bases between. Germline V gene lookup returns CDR1 LNHDA and CDR2 SQIVND (reference sequence). This CDR3 contains 16 residues. The CDR3 sequence is CASSIRGEGSNQPQHF. Written as DNA, the CDR3 is TGTGCCAGTAGTATTCGAGGGGAGGGGAGCAATCAGCCCCAGCATTTT.

CDR3 loop: CASSPLAGDRGSYTF. In DNA form, the CDR3 reads TGTGCCAGCAGCCCTTTGGCGGGGGACAGGGGCAGCTACACCTTC. J is TRBJ1-2 and V is TRBV9; 10 bases line up with TRBD1. From germline, CDR1 is SGDLS and CDR2 YYNGEE. CDR3 length: 15 residues. Unmatched junction bases numbered 12, after V lost 4 bases and J lost 9 bases.

This clone has a handful of counts. The J gene is TRBJ2-2, the V gene TRBV6-1, with D tentatively TRBD1 (6 bases). Trimming left V 3 bases short and J 4 bases short, with 9 bases between. Per the germline V gene, CDR1 is MNHNS and CDR2 is SASEGT. This CDR3 is built from 14 residues. CDR3 DNA sequence: TGTGCCAGCAGTGACAGGGGTCGCACCGGGGAGCTGTTTTTT. The encoded protein is CASSDRGRTGELFF.

The CDR3 sequence: CASSMGGWYEQYF. The CDR3 DNA reads as TGTGCCAGTAGTATGGGAGGTTGGTACGAGCAGTACTTC. The V call is TRBV19, the J call TRBJ2-7, with D perhaps TRBD2 (6 bases). The ends were cut back, 3 bases at V and 4 bases at J, with 10 bases in the middle. Germline assignment: CDR1 LNHDA and CDR2 SQIVND (reference sequence). The CDR3 sequence is 13 residues long.

The chain combines TRBV6-1 with TRBJ1-5; 12 positions agree with TRBD1. The CDR3 is 16 residues long. Looked up from germline, CDR1 is MNHNS and CDR2 is SASEGT. J was trimmed by 7 bases and V by 2 bases; bases with no gene match: 6. Here the CDR3 reads CASSERDRGLRQPQHF. CDR3 DNA: TGTGCCAGCAGTGAAAGGGACAGGGGGCTTCGGCAGCCCCAGCATTTT.

The chain uses TRBV11-1 and TRBJ2-7, with D unresolved. The length of the CDR3 is 12 residues. Looked up from germline, CDR1 is SGHAT and CDR2 is FQDESV (reference sequence). V lost 5 bases and J lost 2, with 7 bases in between. Written as DNA, the CDR3 is TGTGCCAGCAGCCCCCAGGCCTACGAGCAGTACTTC. Its translation is CASSPQAYEQYF.

V usage is TRBV11-2 and J usage is TRBJ2-3, with D uncertain. The CDR3 length is 16 residues. V was pared by 1 base and J by 0 bases, with 11 bases between. Germline V gene lookup returns CDR1 SGHAT and CDR2 FQNNGV. CDR3: CASSLGSPGSTDTQYF. The CDR3 nucleotides are TGTGCCAGCAGCTTAGGATCCCCCGGGAGCACAGATACGCAGTATTTT.

The V and J genes are TRBV7-2 and TRBJ1-2; possibly TRBD1 for D (5 bases). V gave up 5 bases and J gave up 4 bases, with 14 bases separating them. CDR3 size: 14 residues. Germline lookup yields CDR1 SGHTA and CDR2 FQGNSA. The chain's CDR3 is CASSTLPGGYGYTF. In DNA, the CDR3 is TGTGCCAGCAGCACTCTCCCCGGGGGCTATGGCTACACCTTC.

CDR3 in amino acids: CASSGSLAGVVFF. The CDR3 DNA follows: TGCGCCAGCAGTGGGTCCCTAGCGGGAGTGGTGTTCTTC. The chain recombines TRBV10-1 with TRBJ2-1; 10 nucleotides agree with TRBD2. The CDR3 has 13 residues. With V trimmed by 4 bases and J by 15 bases, 9 bases remained unmatched. Germline values: CDR1 WNHNN, CDR2 SYGVQD (reference sequence).

The chain recombines TRBV29-1 with TRBJ2-5, with 10 bases that match TRBD1. The CDR3 covers 16 residues. The V gene end was trimmed by 1 base and the J gene end by 5 bases; junction bases not matched to a gene: 10. Looked up from germline, CDR1 is SQVTM and CDR2 is ANQGSEA. The DNA for the CDR3 is TGCAGCGTTGAAGGGCCTGACAGGGGGCGATCGGAGACCCAGTACTTC. The encoded protein is CSVEGPDRGRSETQYF.

The V and J genes are TRBV19 and TRBJ2-1; a weak D match, TRBD1 (6 bases). Per the germline V gene, CDR1 is LNHDA and CDR2 is SQIVND (reference sequence). This CDR3 contains 15 residues. V was shortened by 6 bases and J by 0 bases, with 12 bases between the two germline ends. The CDR3 loop is CASSTGQSSYNEQFF. CDR3 DNA: TGTGCCAGTAGCACGGGACAAAGCTCCTACAATGAGCAGTTCTTC.

This sequence joins TRBV3-1 (or the pseudogene TRBV3-2) and TRBJ2-1; D gene uncertain. V was pared by 1 base and J by 6 bases, with 4 bases between. The germline CDR1 and CDR2 sequences are LGHDT and YNNKEL (reference sequence). The length of the CDR3 is 12 residues. CDR3 DNA: TGTGCCAGCAGCCAAGGCGGCAATGAGCAGTTCTTC. As protein: CASSQGGNEQFF.

The chain is built from TRBV7-9 and TRBJ1-4; 9 positions agree with TRBD1. The CDR3 extends over 15 amino acids. The germline gives CDR1 SEHNR, CDR2 FQNEAQ (reference sequence). The J segment lost 4 bases and the V segment lost 5 bases, leaving 5 bases of the junction unmatched. CDR3 sequence reads: CASSTGQGDNEKLFF. Written as DNA, the CDR3 is TGTGCCAGCAGCACGGGACAGGGAGATAATGAAAAACTGTTTTTT.

The chain uses TRBV7-2 and TRBJ2-3; 11 positions match TRBD2. CDR1 is SGHTA and CDR2 is FQGNSA in the germline V gene. Losses at the gene ends were 5 bases for V and 13 bases for J; bases not matched to a gene: 5. The CDR3 consists of 12 residues. Here the CDR3 reads CASSERLAGKYF. The CDR3 coding sequence is TGTGCCAGCAGCGAAAGACTAGCGGGAAAGTATTTT.

This clone appeared a few times. This rearrangement joins TRBV14 to TRBJ2-7; D remains unclear. Germline values: CDR1 SGHDN, CDR2 FVKESK. The ends were cut back, 4 bases at V and 3 bases at J, with 7 bases in the middle. The CDR3 is 12 residues long. The CDR3 here is CASSPFSYEQYF. The CDR3 coding sequence is TGTGCCAGCAGCCCTTTTAGCTACGAGCAGTACTTC.

The sample holds a few counts of this clone. The V gene is TRBV11-1, the J gene TRBJ2-6; 9 nucleotides align to TRBD1. Germline V gene data show CDR1 as SGHAT and CDR2 as FQDESV (reference sequence). V gave up 5 bases and J gave up 4 bases; unmatched junction bases: 6. The CDR3 contains 16 residues. Here the CDR3 DNA reads TGTGCCAGCAGCCCTGGACAGGGGAAAGGGGCCAACGTCCTGACTTTC. Protein product: CASSPGQGKGANVLTF.

V is TRBV28 and J is TRBJ2-7; 7 positions agree with TRBD2. Germline CDR1 is MDHEN and CDR2 is SYDVKM. V lost 8 bases, J lost 5 bases, and 6 bases stayed unmatched. CDR3 size: 12 residues. Here the CDR3 reads CASGGGLNEQYF. The CDR3 bases are TGTGCCAGCGGGGGGGGACTCAACGAGCAGTACTTC.